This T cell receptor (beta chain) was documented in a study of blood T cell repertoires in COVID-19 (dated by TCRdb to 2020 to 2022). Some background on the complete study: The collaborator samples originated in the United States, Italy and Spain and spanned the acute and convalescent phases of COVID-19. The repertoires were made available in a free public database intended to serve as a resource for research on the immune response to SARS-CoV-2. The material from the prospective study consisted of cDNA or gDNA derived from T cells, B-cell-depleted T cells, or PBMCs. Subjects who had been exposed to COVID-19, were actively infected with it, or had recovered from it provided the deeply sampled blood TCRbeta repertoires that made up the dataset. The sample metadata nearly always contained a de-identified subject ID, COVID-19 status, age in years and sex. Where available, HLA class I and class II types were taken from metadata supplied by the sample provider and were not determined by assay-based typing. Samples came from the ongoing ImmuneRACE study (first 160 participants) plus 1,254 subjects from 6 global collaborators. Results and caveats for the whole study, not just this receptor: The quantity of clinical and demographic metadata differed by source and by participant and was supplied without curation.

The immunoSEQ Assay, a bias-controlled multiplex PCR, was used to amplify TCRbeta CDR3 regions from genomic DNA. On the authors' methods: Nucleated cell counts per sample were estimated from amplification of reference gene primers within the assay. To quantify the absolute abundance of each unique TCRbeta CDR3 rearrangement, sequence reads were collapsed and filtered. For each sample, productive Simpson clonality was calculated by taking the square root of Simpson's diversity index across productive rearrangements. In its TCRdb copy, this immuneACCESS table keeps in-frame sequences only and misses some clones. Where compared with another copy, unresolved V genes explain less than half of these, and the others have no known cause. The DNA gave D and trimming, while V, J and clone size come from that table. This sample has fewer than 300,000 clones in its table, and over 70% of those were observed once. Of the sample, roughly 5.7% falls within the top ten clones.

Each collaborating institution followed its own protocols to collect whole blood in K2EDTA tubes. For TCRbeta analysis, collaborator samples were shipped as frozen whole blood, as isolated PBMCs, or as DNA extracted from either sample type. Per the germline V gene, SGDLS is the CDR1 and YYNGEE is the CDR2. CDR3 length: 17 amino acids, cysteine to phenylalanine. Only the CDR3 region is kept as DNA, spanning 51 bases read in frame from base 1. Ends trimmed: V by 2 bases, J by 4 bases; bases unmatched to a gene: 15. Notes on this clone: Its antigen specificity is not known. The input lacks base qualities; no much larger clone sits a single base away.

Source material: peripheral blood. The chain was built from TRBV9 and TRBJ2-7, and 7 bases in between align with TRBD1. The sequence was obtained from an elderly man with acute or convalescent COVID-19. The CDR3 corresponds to CASSVRQGAPLGYEQYF. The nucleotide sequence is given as TGTGCCAGCAGCGTTAGACAGGGAGCCCCATTGGGGTACGAGCAGTACTTC.